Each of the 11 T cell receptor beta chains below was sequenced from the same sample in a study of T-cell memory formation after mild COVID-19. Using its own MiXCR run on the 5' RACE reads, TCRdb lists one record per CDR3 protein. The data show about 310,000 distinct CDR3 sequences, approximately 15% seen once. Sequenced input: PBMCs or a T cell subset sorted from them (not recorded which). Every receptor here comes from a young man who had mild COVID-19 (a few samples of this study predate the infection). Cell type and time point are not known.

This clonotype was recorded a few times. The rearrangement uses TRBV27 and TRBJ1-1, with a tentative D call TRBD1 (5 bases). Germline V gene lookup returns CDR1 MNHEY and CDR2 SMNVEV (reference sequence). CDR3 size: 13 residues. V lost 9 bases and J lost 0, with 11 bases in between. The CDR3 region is CASGRGMNTEAFF. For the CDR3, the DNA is TGTGCCAGTGGACGGGGGATGAACACTGAAGCTTTCTTT.

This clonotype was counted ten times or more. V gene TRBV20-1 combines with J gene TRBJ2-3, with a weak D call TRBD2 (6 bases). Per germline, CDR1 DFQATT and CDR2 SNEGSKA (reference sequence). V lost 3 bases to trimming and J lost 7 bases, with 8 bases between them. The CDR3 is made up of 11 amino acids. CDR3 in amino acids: CSARGGNTQYF. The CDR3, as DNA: TGCAGTGCTAGGGGGGGAAATACGCAGTATTTT.

CDR3 nucleotides: TGTGCCAGCAGTTTTAGGCTAGCGGGGGGTTCGCCCTACGAGCAGTACTTC. Amino acids: CASSFRLAGGSPYEQYF. The rearrangement joins TRBV12-3 or TRBV12-4 to TRBJ2-7, with 11 positions matching TRBD2. The CDR3 runs to 17 residues. Trimming removed 3 bases from V and 2 bases from J; junction bases left unmatched: 9.

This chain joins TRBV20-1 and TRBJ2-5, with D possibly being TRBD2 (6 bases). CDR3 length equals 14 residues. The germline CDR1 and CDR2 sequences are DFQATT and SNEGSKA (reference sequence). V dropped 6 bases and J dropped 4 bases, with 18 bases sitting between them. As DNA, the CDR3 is TGCAGTGCCCCGACGCGGGGTCTCGGAGAGACCCAGTACTTC. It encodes CSAPTRGLGETQYF.

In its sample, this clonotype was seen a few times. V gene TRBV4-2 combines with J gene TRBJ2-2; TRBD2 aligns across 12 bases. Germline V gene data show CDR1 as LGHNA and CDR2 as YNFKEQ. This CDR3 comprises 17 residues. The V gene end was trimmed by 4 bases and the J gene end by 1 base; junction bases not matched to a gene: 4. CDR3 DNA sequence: TGTGCCAGCAGCCGCCAACTAGCGGGGGGGAACACCGGGGAGCTGTTTTTT. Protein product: CASSRQLAGGNTGELFF.

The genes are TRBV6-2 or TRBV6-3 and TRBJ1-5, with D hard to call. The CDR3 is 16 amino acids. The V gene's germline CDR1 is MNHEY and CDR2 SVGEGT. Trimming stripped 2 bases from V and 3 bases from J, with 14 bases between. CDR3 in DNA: TGTGCCAGCAGTTACGAGCCAGGATCCGTCAATCAGCCCCAGCATTTT. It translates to CASSYEPGSVNQPQHF.

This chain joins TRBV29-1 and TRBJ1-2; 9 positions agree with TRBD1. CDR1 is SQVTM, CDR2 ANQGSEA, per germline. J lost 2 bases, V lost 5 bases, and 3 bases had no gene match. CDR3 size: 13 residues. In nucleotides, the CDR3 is TGCAGCGTTTGGGACAGGGAGAACTATGGCTACACCTTC. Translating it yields CSVWDRENYGYTF.

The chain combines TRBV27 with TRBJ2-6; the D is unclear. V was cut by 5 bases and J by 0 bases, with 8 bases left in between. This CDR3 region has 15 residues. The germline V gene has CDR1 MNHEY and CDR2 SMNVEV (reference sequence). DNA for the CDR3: TGTGCCAGCAGTCCGGACGGCTCTGGGGCCAACGTCCTGACTTTC. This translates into CASSPDGSGANVLTF.

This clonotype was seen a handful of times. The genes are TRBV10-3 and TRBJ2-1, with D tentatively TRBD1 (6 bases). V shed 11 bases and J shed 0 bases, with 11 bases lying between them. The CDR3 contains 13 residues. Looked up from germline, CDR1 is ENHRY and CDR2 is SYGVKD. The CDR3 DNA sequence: TGTGCCGGACAGCACGACTCCTACAATGAGCAGTTCTTC. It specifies CAGQHDSYNEQFF.

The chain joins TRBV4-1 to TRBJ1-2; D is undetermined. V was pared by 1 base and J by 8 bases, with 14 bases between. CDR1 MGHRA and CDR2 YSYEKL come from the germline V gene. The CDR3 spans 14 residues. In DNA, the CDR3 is TGCGCCAGCAGCCAAGCCCCACTCGCACGGGGCTACACCTTC. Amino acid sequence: CASSQAPLARGYTF.

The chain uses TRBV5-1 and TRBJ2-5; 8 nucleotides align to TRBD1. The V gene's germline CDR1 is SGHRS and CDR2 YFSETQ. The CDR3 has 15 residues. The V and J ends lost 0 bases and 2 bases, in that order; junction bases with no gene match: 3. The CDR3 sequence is CASSLGGTGQETQYF. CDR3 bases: TGCGCCAGCAGCTTGGGGGGGACAGGACAAGAGACCCAGTACTTC.